Following are 27 T cell receptor beta chains from one sample sequenced in a study of T cells after yellow fever vaccination. TCRdb reprocessed the 5' RACE reads via MiXCR and lists one record per CDR3 protein. There are hundreds of thousands of distinct CDR3 sequences in the sample; roughly 13% occur only once, and more than 13% lies in the top ten. Sequenced material: PBMCs, taken on the day of the yellow fever booster vaccination. All receptors derive from a man aged 30 to 45 who received the YFV17D yellow fever vaccine.

The chain uses TRBV7-2 and TRBJ2-7; D uncertain. The CDR3 has 12 residues. Trimming left V 4 bases short and J 3 bases short, with 7 bases between. Germline CDR1 SGHTA, CDR2 FQGNSA. CDR3 nucleotide sequence: TGTGCCAGCAGCTCCGGCCACTACGAGCAGTACTTC. As protein: CASSSGHYEQYF. Full variable domain (remainder filled in from reference TRBV7-2 and TRBJ2-7): GAGVSQSPSNKVTEKGKDVELRCDPISGHTALYWYRQSLGQGLEFLIYFQGNSAPDKSGLPSDRFSAERTGGSVSTLTIQRTQQEDSAVYLCASSSGHYEQYFGPGTRLTVT.

This sequence joins TRBV19 and TRBJ2-6; TRBD2 matches at 11 bases. The length of the CDR3 is 19 residues. Germline V gene sequence: CDR1 LNHDA, CDR2 SQIVND (reference sequence). V lost 4 bases and J lost 0; bases outside the gene matches: 8. CDR3 sequence (DNA): TGTGCCAGTAGTACGTCGCGACTAGCGGGGCGCTCTGGGGCCAACGTCCTGACTTTC. Its protein product is CASSTSRLAGRSGANVLTF.

This clonotype showed up just a few times. The chain uses TRBV28 and TRBJ2-7; no reliable D call. This CDR3 is built from 13 residues. Trimming pared 7 bases from V and 0 bases from J, leaving 10 bases between. Per the germline V gene, CDR1 is MDHEN and CDR2 is SYDVKM. Here the CDR3 DNA reads TGTGCCAGCACGGACGGTCCCTCCTACGAGCAGTACTTC. Translated, it gives CASTDGPSYEQYF.

This clonotype was seen more than once but under ten times. The rearrangement joins TRBV6-5 to TRBJ2-1, with 7 bases that match TRBD2. Germline assignment: CDR1 MNHEY and CDR2 SVGAGI. V trimming: 2 bases; J trimming: 10 bases; junction bases outside the gene matches: 8. The CDR3 contains 14 residues. The CDR3 region is CASSYTGGGLEQFF. CDR3 nucleotide sequence: TGTGCCAGCAGTTACACTGGGGGAGGGCTGGAGCAGTTCTTC.

The CDR3 reads CASRALGSGEQFF. In DNA, the CDR3 is TGTGCCAGCAGGGCCTTGGGTTCCGGTGAGCAGTTCTTC. The V gene is TRBV28, the J gene TRBJ2-1; D gene uncertain. V was clipped by 6 bases and J by 9 bases, with 15 bases between them. This CDR3 spans 13 amino acids. CDR1 is MDHEN, CDR2 SYDVKM, per germline.

The CDR3 sequence: CASRRSPDTQYF. The CDR3 DNA reads TGTGCCAGCAGGCGCTCTCCAGATACGCAGTATTTT. The rearrangement links TRBV12-3 or TRBV12-4 to TRBJ2-3; no firm D call. The CDR3 runs to 12 residues. The V end was cut by 6 bases, the J end by 4 bases, with 8 bases between.

This chain links TRBV5-6 with TRBJ2-1; D is undetermined. V was pared by 2 bases and J by 0 bases, with 12 bases between. The germline gives CDR1 SGHDT, CDR2 YYEEEE. This CDR3 has 16 amino acids. The CDR3 bases are TGTGCCAGCAGCTTCATCCAGGATAGCTCCTACAATGAGCAGTTCTTC. Translation: CASSFIQDSSYNEQFF.

This clonotype was counted only a few times. The chain combines TRBV7-2 with TRBJ1-1; the D is unclear. The CDR3 runs to 14 residues. Deletions cut 5 bases from V and 2 bases from J, with 12 bases between. Per the germline V gene, CDR1 is SGHTA and CDR2 is FQGNSA. CDR3 amino acids: CASSASNLNTEAFF. CDR3 nucleotides: TGTGCCAGCAGCGCTTCCAACTTAAACACTGAAGCTTTCTTT.

This sequence joins TRBV9 and TRBJ2-3; D might be TRBD1 or TRBD2, each matching 5 bases. Trimming stripped 2 bases from V and 2 bases from J, with 9 bases between. The germline CDR1 and CDR2 sequences are SGDLS and YYNGEE. The CDR3 extends over 14 amino acids. In DNA form, the CDR3 reads TGTGCCAGCAGCGTTGGGACCTTCACAGATACGCAGTATTTT. Its translation: CASSVGTFTDTQYF.

The chain carries TRBV1 and TRBJ2-3; TRBD2, as called in the table, went unchecked against the DNA. TRBV1 is noted as a pseudogene. The CDR3 has 17 amino acids. The CDR3 sequence is CTSSQDPTSGSTDTQYF. In nucleotides, the CDR3 is TGCACCAGCAGCCAAGACCCGACTAGCGGGAGCACAGATACGCAGTATTTT.

The chain employs TRBV14 and TRBJ2-5; TRBD1 agrees at 11 bases. Losses at the gene ends were 5 bases for V and 4 bases for J; bases not matched to a gene: 12. This CDR3 has 17 amino acids. Per germline, CDR1 SGHDN and CDR2 FVKESK. The chain's CDR3 is CASSAQPGTGGAETQYF. In DNA form, the CDR3 reads TGTGCCAGCAGCGCCCAACCCGGGACAGGGGGTGCAGAGACCCAGTACTTC.

The J gene is TRBJ2-3, the V gene TRBV7-2; D possibly corresponds to TRBD2 (6 bases). Germline CDR1 reads SGHTA; CDR2 reads FQGNSA. The CDR3 contains 15 residues. V was clipped by 2 bases and J by 1 base, with 10 bases between them. The CDR3 is CASSLLGLRTDTQYF. The CDR3 nucleotides read TGTGCCAGCAGCTTATTGGGACTCCGCACAGATACGCAGTATTTT.

This clonotype was found a few times. The chain carries TRBV12-3 or TRBV12-4 and TRBJ1-2, with D perhaps TRBD1 (5 bases). The CDR3 runs to 16 residues. Trimming took off 5 bases at V and 2 bases at J, with 18 bases between the two ends. The CDR3 DNA reads as TGTGCCAGCAGTCCCAGTGGGGGGAGGAGGAACTATGGCTACACCTTC. It translates to CASSPSGGRRNYGYTF.

This clonotype has ten or more counts. The chain couples TRBV6-2 or TRBV6-3 to TRBJ2-1; 7 nucleotides align to TRBD2. Germline V lookup: CDR1 MNHEY, CDR2 SVGEGT. V lost 2 bases to trimming and J lost 3 bases; unmatched junction nucleotides: 4. The CDR3 extends over 15 amino acids. The CDR3 DNA reads TGTGCCAGCAGTTACGGGAGGGGCTTCTACAATGAGCAGTTCTTC. It translates to CASSYGRGFYNEQFF.

This clonotype was counted a few times. The V gene is TRBV2, the J gene TRBJ1-6; D might be TRBD1 (5 bases). V was cut by 7 bases and J by 9 bases, with 10 bases left in between. Germline CDR1 reads SNHLY; CDR2 reads FYNNEI. This CDR3 is 12 amino acids long. The CDR3 loop reads CASKDGTSPLHF. As DNA, the CDR3 is TGTGCCAGCAAAGATGGGACTTCACCCCTCCACTTT.

At least ten counts were recorded for this clonotype. The rearrangement uses TRBV18 and TRBJ1-1; D gene ambiguous. Germline V gene lookup returns CDR1 KGHSH and CDR2 LQKENI. The V end lost 3 bases, the J end lost 3 bases, and 8 bases lay between the germline ends. The CDR3 covers 13 residues. The CDR3 loop reads CASSPGQDTEAFF. DNA for the CDR3: TGTGCCAGCTCACCCGGGCAGGACACTGAAGCTTTCTTT.

This chain links TRBV7-9 with TRBJ2-3; D may be TRBD2 (5 bases). From germline, CDR1 is SEHNR and CDR2 FQNEAQ (reference sequence). There are 17 residues in the CDR3. V lost 5 bases, J lost 2 bases, and 20 bases lay in between. The CDR3 sequence is CASSQKAARLITDTQYF. CDR3 in DNA: TGTGCCAGCAGCCAGAAAGCGGCCCGCCTCATCACAGATACGCAGTATTTT.

The table lists this clonotype with many counts. Written as DNA, the CDR3 is TGTGCCAGCAGCTGGTACACAGATACGCAGTATTTT. Translated: CASSWYTDTQYF. The chain couples TRBV5-6 to TRBJ2-3; D uncertain. This CDR3 comprises 12 residues. Germline V CDR1 and CDR2: SGHDT, YYEEEE. V was pared by 3 bases and J by 2 bases, with 4 bases between.

The chain employs TRBV11-2 and TRBJ2-1; D remains ambiguous. V shed 0 bases and J shed 9 bases, with 15 bases lying between them. The CDR3 is 15 residues long. Germline V lookup: CDR1 SGHAT, CDR2 FQNNGV. The CDR3, as DNA: TGTGCCAGCAGCTTAGAATCCGGACGCCTACCTGAGCAGTTCTTC. Its translation is CASSLESGRLPEQFF.

The chain uses TRBV18 and TRBJ2-3; D call uncertain. Trimming left V 3 bases short and J 3 bases short, with 10 bases between. The CDR3 covers 14 residues. Germline V gene data show CDR1 as KGHSH and CDR2 as LQKENI. CDR3 region: CASSPSGETDTQYF. CDR3 coding DNA: TGTGCCAGCTCACCTTCGGGCGAGACAGATACGCAGTATTTT.

There are a few counts of this clonotype. The chain has TRBV27 and TRBJ1-6; 7 positions match TRBD1. The V gene end was trimmed by 3 bases and the J gene end by 10 bases; junction bases not matched to a gene: 9. Germline-derived CDR1 and CDR2 are MNHEY and SMNVEV (reference sequence). The length of the CDR3 is 15 residues. CDR3 amino acids: CASSLGQAGGSPLHF. CDR3 nucleotide sequence: TGTGCCAGCAGTTTGGGTCAGGCAGGGGGATCACCCCTCCACTTT.

The genes are TRBV18 and TRBJ2-7; 13 bases map to TRBD2. The CDR3 sequence is 17 residues long. CDR1 and CDR2 (germline): KGHSH, LQKENI. Trimming took 6 bases from V and 2 from J; bases not matched to a gene: 10. The CDR3 nucleotides are TGTGCCAGCTCGGAAGGACTAGCGGGAGACGGCGCCTACGAGCAGTACTTC. It translates to CASSEGLAGDGAYEQYF.

This clonotype occurred many times. The chain couples TRBV20-1 to TRBJ2-1; TRBD2 might be the D (6 bases). The CDR3 consists of 12 residues. Germline V gene data show CDR1 as DFQATT and CDR2 as SNEGSKA (reference sequence). The V gene lost 0 bases and the J gene lost 12 bases, with 12 bases spanning the gap. CDR3 coding DNA: TGCAGTGCTAGAGACCGCGCGCGGGGGCAGTTCTTC. It translates to CSARDRARGQFF.

The table lists this clonotype with a few counts. The V call is TRBV4-3, the J call TRBJ2-5; TRBD1 is a possible D gene (6 bases). V shed 1 base and J shed 3 bases, with 6 bases lying between them. Germline CDR1 and CDR2: LGHNA and YSLEER. The CDR3 is 13 amino acids. This chain's CDR3 is CASSQGTEETQYF. The CDR3 bases are TGCGCCAGCAGCCAAGGGACAGAAGAGACCCAGTACTTC.

This clonotype was counted at least ten times. The chain carries TRBV7-2 and TRBJ1-5; D ambiguous. Between the trimmed V and J ends, which lost 5 bases and 3 bases, there was a span of 8 bases. The CDR3 extends over 13 amino acids. CDR1 is SGHTA, CDR2 FQGNSA, per germline. The DNA for the CDR3 is TGTGCCAGCAGCCAGAGGACCAATCAGCCCCAGCATTTT. As protein: CASSQRTNQPQHF.

This clonotype turned up a few times. This chain uses TRBV4-2 with TRBJ1-2, with TRBD1 identical over 9 bases. The J segment lost 4 bases and the V segment lost 4 bases, leaving 10 bases of the junction unmatched. Germline V gene data show CDR1 as LGHNA and CDR2 as YNFKEQ. The CDR3 loop spans 16 amino acids. The CDR3 coding sequence is TGTGCCAGCAGCCGAGACAGGGGGGGAAGAAGCTATGGCTACACCTTC. The encoded protein is CASSRDRGGRSYGYTF.

V is TRBV12-3 or TRBV12-4 and J is TRBJ2-2, with 8 positions matching TRBD2. The V and J ends lost 6 bases and 5 bases, in that order; junction bases with no gene match: 5. This CDR3 contains 14 residues. The chain's CDR3 is CASRSGSGTGELFF. The DNA for the CDR3 is TGTGCCAGCAGAAGCGGGAGTGGGACCGGGGAGCTGTTTTTT.